This entry describes one T cell receptor (beta chain). CDR3 length: 15 amino acids. Germline CDR1 is SEHNR and CDR2 is FQNEAQ (reference sequence). The germline V and J ends were trimmed by 5 bases and 3 bases, with 14 bases remaining between them. This entry is derived from a study of blood T cell repertoires in COVID-19. Clones were read by immunoSEQ multiplex PCR, and TCRdb kept only the in-frame ones, dropping some. Here the sample spans roughly 370,000 clones, approximately 87% being singletons. The clonotype originates from a woman between 45 and 60 years old who had recovered from COVID-19. The chain links TRBV7-9 to TRBJ1-5; the D gene is possibly TRBD1 (5 bases). The sample comprised PBMCs or T cells enriched from blood (not recorded which). The DNA for the CDR3 is TGTGCCAGCAGCCCCGTAGGAGGGGACAATCAGCCCCAGCATTTT. Translation: CASSPVGGDNQPQHF.